These 20 T cell receptor beta chains originate from one sample sequenced in a study of cytomegalovirus exposure and HLA in healthy donors (dated 2017 in TCRdb). The method behind the library was the immunoSEQ multiplex PCR assay. For the multiplex PCR, a mixture combining 60 forward primers for TCR Vbeta segments and 13 reverse primers for TCR Jbeta segments was used. In its TCRdb copy, this immuneACCESS table keeps in-frame sequences only and misses some clones. Where compared with another copy, unresolved V genes explain less than half of these, and the others have no known cause. A total of 150,000 or so clones appear in this sample, 84% of them only once. The ten largest clones represent 0.35% to 0.45% of the sample. The sample taken for sequencing was PBMCs. The receptors derive from a boy aged 2 to 10 in good health and CMV-seronegative.

This chain links TRBV5-1 with TRBJ2-3, with D unclear. V lost 0 bases and J 0 bases, leaving 11 bases between the germline ends. In germline, CDR1 is SGHRS, CDR2 YFSETQ. This CDR3 is 16 amino acids long. The CDR3 DNA sequence: TGCGCCAGCAGCTTGGAGCGCTCGACTAGCACAGATACGCAGTATTTT. This encodes CASSLERSTSTDTQYF.

The chain recombines TRBV7-3 with TRBJ2-3; 7 bases map to TRBD1. The J segment lost 3 bases and the V segment lost 4 bases, leaving 7 bases of the junction unmatched. Germline values: CDR1 SGHTA, CDR2 FQGTGA. The CDR3 extends over 15 amino acids. The CDR3: CASSWNRGGTDTQYF. The CDR3 bases are TGTGCCAGCAGCTGGAACAGGGGTGGGACAGATACGCAGTATTTT.

The chain carries TRBV28 and TRBJ1-1; D uncertain. V was clipped by 3 bases and J by 0 bases, with 11 bases between them. This CDR3 spans 15 amino acids. Per the germline V gene, CDR1 is MDHEN and CDR2 is SYDVKM. CDR3 bases: TGTGCCAGCAGTTTCACCCCGAGCATGAACACTGAAGCTTTCTTT. Protein: CASSFTPSMNTEAFF.

The V gene is TRBV28, the J gene TRBJ2-7; 7 positions match TRBD2. J was trimmed by 2 bases and V by 5 bases; bases with no gene match: 9. The CDR3 runs 15 residues. CDR1 is MDHEN, CDR2 SYDVKM, per germline. The chain's CDR3 is CASSHGGRATYEQYF. The CDR3 DNA reads TGTGCCAGCAGTCACGGCGGGAGAGCCACCTACGAGCAGTACTTC.

The chain employs TRBV7-9 and TRBJ2-3; tentative D call: TRBD1 (6 bases). This CDR3 is built from 17 residues. Trimming cost V 6 bases and J 0 bases, with 19 bases left between them. Germline CDR1 reads SEHNR; CDR2 reads FQNEAQ (reference sequence). The CDR3 sequence: CASRPNPGTQSTDTQYF. DNA of the CDR3: TGTGCCAGCAGGCCCAACCCCGGGACACAGAGCACAGATACGCAGTATTTT.

V usage is TRBV6-5 and J usage is TRBJ1-2; TRBD1 matches at 7 bases. The CDR3 extends over 14 amino acids. Per the germline V gene, CDR1 is MNHEY and CDR2 is SVGAGI. V gave up 5 bases and J gave up 3 bases; unmatched junction bases: 6. Here the CDR3 DNA reads TGTGCCAGCAGTACTTACAGGGGTCACTATGGCTACACCTTC. This sequence encodes CASSTYRGHYGYTF.

The CDR3 nucleotides read TGCGCCAGCAGCGTTTTACTAGTGACGAACACCGGGGAGCTGTTTTTT. It translates to CASSVLLVTNTGELFF. The rearrangement uses TRBV4-1 and TRBJ2-2, with D perhaps TRBD2 (5 bases). The CDR3 consists of 16 residues. Looked up from germline, CDR1 is MGHRA and CDR2 is YSYEKL. V lost 5 bases, J lost 0 bases, and 13 bases lay in between.

The chain recombines TRBV5-1 with TRBJ2-1; 9 positions match TRBD2. Trimming cost V 3 bases and J 5 bases; bases outside gene matches: 12. The germline CDR1 and CDR2 sequences are SGHRS and YFSETQ. The CDR3 consists of 17 residues. The CDR3 sequence is CASSSGLTSGGDNEQFF. The CDR3 region has the DNA TGCGCCAGCAGCTCCGGGCTGACTAGCGGAGGGGACAATGAGCAGTTCTTC.

The chain couples TRBV4-2 to TRBJ2-7; TRBD2 might be the D (6 bases). CDR1 and CDR2 from the germline V gene are LGHNA and YNFKEQ. V lost 0 bases, J lost 9 bases, and 15 bases lay in between. The length of the CDR3 is 14 residues. This CDR3 reads CASSQERVFGGQYF. The CDR3 DNA reads as TGTGCCAGCAGCCAAGAGAGAGTGTTCGGGGGGCAGTACTTC.

The V and J genes are TRBV10-3 and TRBJ2-3, with D possibly TRBD2 on 6 matching bases. CDR3 length: 15 residues. V lost 6 bases, J lost 1 base, and 14 bases lay in between. Germline CDR1 and CDR2: ENHRY and SYGVKD. CDR3 sequence: CAISTGGLGTDTQYF. The CDR3 region has the DNA TGTGCCATCAGCACTGGGGGGTTGGGCACAGATACGCAGTATTTT.

The V and J genes are TRBV10-3 and TRBJ2-5, with 9 nucleotides matching TRBD1. Trimming cost V 6 bases and J 5 bases; bases outside gene matches: 7. The CDR3 contains 14 residues. CDR1 is ENHRY and CDR2 is SYGVKD in the germline V gene. CDR3 in DNA: TGTGCCATCAGGGGGGGGACAGGGAACGAGACCCAGTACTTC. This translates into CAIRGGTGNETQYF.

The sample holds a few counts of this clone. This chain uses TRBV2 with TRBJ2-1; D might be TRBD1 (5 bases). CDR1 is SNHLY and CDR2 is FYNNEI in the germline V gene. The CDR3 is 11 amino acids. V was cut by 3 bases and J by 10 bases, with 7 bases left in between. The CDR3 protein is CASSDRVEQFF. The DNA for the CDR3 is TGTGCCAGCAGTGACAGGGTGGAGCAGTTCTTC. The entire variable domain, with the rest obtained from reference TRBV2 and TRBJ2-1, is as follows: EPEVTQTPSHQVTQMGQEVILRCVPISNHLYFYWYRQILGQKVEFLVSFYNNEISEKSEIFDDQFSVERPDGSNFTLKIRSTKLEDSAMYFCASSDRVEQFFGPGTRLTVL.

The chain employs TRBV28 and TRBJ1-5; D might be TRBD1 (6 bases). CDR3 size: 17 residues. The ends were cut back, 4 bases at V and 0 bases at J, with 16 bases in the middle. Germline CDR1 is MDHEN and CDR2 is SYDVKM. CDR3 loop: CASSSQQGHYSNQPQHF. The DNA for the CDR3 is TGTGCCAGCAGTTCTCAACAGGGCCACTATAGCAATCAGCCCCAGCATTTT.

The chain couples TRBV6-1 to TRBJ2-1, with D possibly matching TRBD2 (6 bases). The CDR3 extends over 13 amino acids. Per the germline V gene, CDR1 is MNHNS and CDR2 is SASEGT. Between the trimmed V and J ends, which lost 7 bases and 10 bases, there was a span of 17 bases. The DNA for the CDR3 is TGTGCCAGCAATTTGACTCCGCGGGACGAGCAGTTCTTC. It translates to CASNLTPRDEQFF.

This chain uses TRBV25-1 with TRBJ1-4, with D possibly TRBD1 on 6 matching bases. CDR1 MGHDK and CDR2 SYGVNS come from the germline V gene. The V gene lost 4 bases and the J gene lost 8 bases, with 11 bases spanning the gap. There are 13 residues in the CDR3. CDR3 sequence reads: CASSAPGTEKLFF. As DNA, the CDR3 is TGTGCCAGCAGTGCCCCCGGGACAGAAAAACTGTTTTTT. Based on the CDR3 plus reference TRBV25-1 and TRBJ1-4, the full variable domain is EADIYQTPRYLVIGTGKKITLECSQTMGHDKMYWYQQDPGMELHLIHYSYGVNSTEKGDLSSESTVSRIRTEHFPLTLESARPSHTSQYLCASSAPGTEKLFFGSGTQLSVL.

This sequence joins TRBV6-5 and TRBJ2-1; D not resolved. This CDR3 is built from 13 residues. Germline V gives CDR1 MNHEY, CDR2 SVGAGI. V was pared by 6 bases and J by 3 bases, with 9 bases between. CDR3 nucleotide sequence: TGTGCCAGCAGGATTAGTGGCTACAATGAGCAGTTCTTC. It specifies CASRISGYNEQFF.

The chain is built from TRBV15 and TRBJ2-1; 9 bases fit TRBD2. The CDR3 contains 14 residues. Trimming at V came to 1 base and at J to 10 bases, leaving 5 bases not matched to a gene. CDR1 and CDR2 (germline): LNHNV, YYDKDF (reference sequence). The CDR3 is CATSRVAGDREQFF. The CDR3 DNA is TGTGCCACCAGCAGAGTAGCGGGAGACAGGGAGCAGTTCTTC.

This clone was found once. The chain carries TRBV12-5 and TRBJ2-5, with D hard to call. Trimming took 3 bases from V and 4 from J, leaving 6 bases between them. This CDR3 has 12 amino acids. Germline V gene sequence: CDR1 LGHNT, CDR2 FRNRAP. CDR3 coding DNA: TGTGCTAGTGGTTTATTCTTAGAGACCCAGTACTTC. Its translation is CASGLFLETQYF. The full variable domain, its missing parts supplied by reference TRBV12-5 and TRBJ2-5, is DARVTQTPRHKVTEMGQEVTMRCQPILGHNTVFWYRQTMMQGLELLAYFRNRAPLDDSGMPKDRFSAEMPDATLATLKIQPSEPRDSAVYFCASGLFLETQYFGPGTRLLVL.

The chain carries TRBV5-1 and TRBJ2-2, with D maybe TRBD1 (6 bases). Germline loops: CDR1 SGHRS, CDR2 YFSETQ. Trimming stripped 6 bases from V and 7 bases from J, with 16 bases between. The CDR3 runs 14 residues. The CDR3 coding sequence is TGCGCCAGCACCCAAACACAGGGAAACGGGGAGCTGTTTTTT. Translating gives CASTQTQGNGELFF.

The chain recombines TRBV19 with TRBJ2-3, with 13 bases matching TRBD2. After removal of 4 bases from V and 2 bases from J, the junction contained 3 bases not matched to a gene. Per germline, CDR1 LNHDA and CDR2 SQIVND (reference sequence). CDR3 length equals 16 residues. The CDR3: CASSTGLAGFTDTQYF. The CDR3 nucleotides read TGTGCCAGTAGTACGGGACTAGCGGGATTCACAGATACGCAGTATTTT.